Only one count was recorded for the clone carrying this T cell receptor beta chain. This entry belongs to a study of blood T cell repertoires in COVID-19. On the study more broadly: Samples came from the United States, Italy and Spain, spanning acute and convalescent COVID-19. T cells, B-cell-depleted T cells, or PBMCs supplied cDNA or gDNA.

As originally analysed: Estimation of nucleated cell counts was performed using reference gene primer amplification. Using immunoSEQ multiplex PCR, the repertoire was profiled, and TCRdb retains in-frame clones only, with some absent. That table supplies the V and J calls and clone size; D and trimming were determined from the DNA. The top ten hold 0.63% of the sample, which has 150,000 or so clones, approximately 86% seen once. Germline V gene sequence: CDR1 SQVTM, CDR2 ANQGSEA. CDR3 length: 16 amino acids. V shed 1 base and J shed 0 bases, with 16 bases lying between them. Those enrolled in Seattle joined during active infection and were followed longitudinally afterward.

Input material: peripheral blood. The sequence was collected from a man aged 60 to 69 with COVID-19, enrolled during active disease. The genes are TRBV29-1 and TRBJ2-7, with D maybe TRBD1 (6 bases). CDR3 coding DNA: TGCAGCGTTGAAGGGTTGGCAGGGGCTAGCTCCTACGAGCAGTACTTC. It encodes CSVEGLAGASSYEQYF.